This T cell receptor beta chain is from a study of cytomegalovirus exposure and HLA in healthy donors. Overall study context: Within the Caucasian-associated ancestry cluster were under 85% of the roughly 400 genotyped donors. General study findings and limits: A later analysis linked around 17,000 TCR beta sequences to HLA alleles at 0.05 false discovery rate.

V lost 2 bases to trimming and J lost 6 bases; unmatched junction nucleotides: 11. The CDR3 is made up of 17 amino acids. Germline V CDR1 and CDR2: MNHNS, SASEGT. In the case of this clone: Its antigen remains unidentified.

The PCR contained 60 Vbeta and 13 Jbeta primers. TCRdb's table, derived via immunoSEQ multiplex PCR, lists solely in-frame clones and lacks some. The sample has fewer than 90,000 clones; approximately 78% are singletons. The chain employs TRBV6-1 and TRBJ2-1; TRBD1 agrees at 9 bases. The sequence came from a human donor in good health. Sequencing input: PBMCs. The CDR3 is CASSENLGQGAFNEQFF. In DNA, the CDR3 is TGTGCCAGCAGTGAAAATTTGGGACAGGGCGCGTTCAATGAGCAGTTCTTC.